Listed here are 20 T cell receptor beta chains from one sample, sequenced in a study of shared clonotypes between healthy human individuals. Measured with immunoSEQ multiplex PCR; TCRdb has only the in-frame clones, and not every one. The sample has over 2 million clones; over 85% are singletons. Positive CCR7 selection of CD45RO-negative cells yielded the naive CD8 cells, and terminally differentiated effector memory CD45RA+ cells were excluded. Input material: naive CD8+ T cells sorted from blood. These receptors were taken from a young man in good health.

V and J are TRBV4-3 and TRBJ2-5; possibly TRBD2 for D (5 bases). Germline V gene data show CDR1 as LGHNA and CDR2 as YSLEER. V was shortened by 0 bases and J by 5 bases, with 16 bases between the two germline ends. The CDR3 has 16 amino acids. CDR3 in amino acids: CASSQDVIRSGETQYF. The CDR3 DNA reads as TGCGCCAGCAGCCAAGATGTAATTAGGTCGGGGGAGACCCAGTACTTC.

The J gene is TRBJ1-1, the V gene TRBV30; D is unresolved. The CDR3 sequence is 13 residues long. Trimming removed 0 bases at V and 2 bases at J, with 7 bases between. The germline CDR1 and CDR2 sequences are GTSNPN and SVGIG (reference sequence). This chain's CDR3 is CAWSVLYNTEAFF. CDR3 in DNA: TGTGCCTGGAGTGTACTGTACAACACTGAAGCTTTCTTT.

Here the CDR3 DNA reads TGTGCCTGGAGTTGGGGGTCCTACGAGCTGCGGTACTTC. Protein sequence: CAWSWGSYELRYF. J is TRBJ2-7 and V is TRBV30; possibly TRBD1 or TRBD2 for D (5 bases each). The V end lost 2 bases, the J end lost 12 bases, and 20 bases lay between the germline ends. Per germline, CDR1 GTSNPN and CDR2 SVGIG (reference sequence). The CDR3 is 13 residues long.

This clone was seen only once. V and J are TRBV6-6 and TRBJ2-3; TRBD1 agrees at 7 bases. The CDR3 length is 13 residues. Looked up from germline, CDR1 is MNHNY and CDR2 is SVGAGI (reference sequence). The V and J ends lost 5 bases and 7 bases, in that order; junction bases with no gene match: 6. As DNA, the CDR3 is TGTGCCAGCAGTGAGGACAGGCCAAATACGCAGTATTTT. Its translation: CASSEDRPNTQYF.

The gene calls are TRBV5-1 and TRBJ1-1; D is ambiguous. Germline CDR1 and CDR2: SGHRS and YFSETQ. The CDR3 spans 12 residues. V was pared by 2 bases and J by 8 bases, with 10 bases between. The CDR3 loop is CASSFWGTEAFF. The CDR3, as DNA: TGCGCCAGCAGCTTCTGGGGAACAGAAGCTTTCTTT.

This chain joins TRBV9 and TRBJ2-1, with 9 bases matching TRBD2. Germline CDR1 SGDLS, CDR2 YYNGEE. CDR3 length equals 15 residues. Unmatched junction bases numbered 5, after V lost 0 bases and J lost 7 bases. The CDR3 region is CASSVVAGERNEQFF. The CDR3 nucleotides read TGTGCCAGCAGCGTAGTAGCGGGAGAGCGAAATGAGCAGTTCTTC. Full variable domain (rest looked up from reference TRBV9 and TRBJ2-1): DSGVTQTPKHLITATGQRVTLRCSPRSGDLSVYWYQQSLDQGLQFLIQYYNGEERAKGNILERFSAQQFPDLHSELNLSSLELGDSALYFCASSVVAGERNEQFFGPGTRLTVL.

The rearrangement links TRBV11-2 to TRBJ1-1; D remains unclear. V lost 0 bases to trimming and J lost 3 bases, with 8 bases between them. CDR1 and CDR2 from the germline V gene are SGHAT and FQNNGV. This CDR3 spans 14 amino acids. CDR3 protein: CASSLEGPDTEAFF. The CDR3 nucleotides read TGTGCCAGCAGCTTAGAAGGCCCCGACACTGAAGCTTTCTTT.

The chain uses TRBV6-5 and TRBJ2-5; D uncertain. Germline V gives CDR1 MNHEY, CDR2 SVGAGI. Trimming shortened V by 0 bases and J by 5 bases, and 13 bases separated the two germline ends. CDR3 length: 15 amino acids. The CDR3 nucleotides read TGTGCCAGCAGTTACTCGAACCACCTGGGTGAGACCCAGTACTTC. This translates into CASSYSNHLGETQYF.

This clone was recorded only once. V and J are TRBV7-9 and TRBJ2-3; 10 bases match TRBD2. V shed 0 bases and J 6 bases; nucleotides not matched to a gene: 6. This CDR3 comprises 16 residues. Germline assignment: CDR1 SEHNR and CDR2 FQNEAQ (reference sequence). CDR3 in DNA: TGTGCCAGCAGCTTAGCTAGCGGGGGGCCGTTGGATACGCAGTATTTT. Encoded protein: CASSLASGGPLDTQYF.

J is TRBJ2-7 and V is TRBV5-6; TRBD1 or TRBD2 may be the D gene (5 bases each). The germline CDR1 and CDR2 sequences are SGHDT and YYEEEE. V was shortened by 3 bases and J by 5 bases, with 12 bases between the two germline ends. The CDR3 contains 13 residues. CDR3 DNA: TGTGCCAGCAGCTCTGGGACGGGCGACGAGCAGTACTTC. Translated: CASSSGTGDEQYF.

The CDR3 spells CASSYPFCSGDEQYF. The CDR3 DNA is TGTGCCAGCAGTTACCCATTCTGTTCCGGGGACGAGCAGTACTTC. The chain links TRBV6-7 to TRBJ2-7; TRBD2 is a possible D gene (5 bases). TRBV6-7 is marked as an open reading frame, function uncertain. The CDR3 is made up of 15 amino acids. With 2 bases removed from V and 5 bases from J, the gap between germline ends came to 16 bases.

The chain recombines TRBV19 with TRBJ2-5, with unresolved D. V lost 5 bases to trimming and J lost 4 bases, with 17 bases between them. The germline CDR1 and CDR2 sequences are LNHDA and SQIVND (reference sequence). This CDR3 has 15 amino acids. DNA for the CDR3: TGTGCCAGTAGTCCCCTCGGTGGGCCTGGAGAGACCCAGTACTTC. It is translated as CASSPLGGPGETQYF.

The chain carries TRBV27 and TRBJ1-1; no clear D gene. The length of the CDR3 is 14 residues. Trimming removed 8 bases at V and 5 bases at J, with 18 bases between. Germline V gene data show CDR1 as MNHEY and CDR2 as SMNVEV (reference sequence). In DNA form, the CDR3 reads TGTGCCAGCTGTTCCTCCGCGTACTTAACTGAAGCTTTCTTT. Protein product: CASCSSAYLTEAFF.

The CDR3 is CASILGTSGAHNEQFF. In nucleotides, the CDR3 is TGTGCCAGCATCCTGGGAACTAGCGGGGCCCACAATGAGCAGTTCTTC. V usage is TRBV7-8 and J usage is TRBJ2-1, with 10 bases lining up with TRBD2. With 7 bases clipped from V and 5 bases from J, the junction kept 11 bases outside the gene matches. The CDR3 totals 16 residues. From germline, CDR1 is SGHVS and CDR2 FQNEAQ.

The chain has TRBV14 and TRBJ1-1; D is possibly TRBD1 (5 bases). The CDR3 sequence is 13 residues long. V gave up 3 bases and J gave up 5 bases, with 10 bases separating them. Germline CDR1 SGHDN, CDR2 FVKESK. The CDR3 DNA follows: TGTGCCAGCAGCCACGGGGGTTGGACTGAAGCTTTCTTT. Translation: CASSHGGWTEAFF.

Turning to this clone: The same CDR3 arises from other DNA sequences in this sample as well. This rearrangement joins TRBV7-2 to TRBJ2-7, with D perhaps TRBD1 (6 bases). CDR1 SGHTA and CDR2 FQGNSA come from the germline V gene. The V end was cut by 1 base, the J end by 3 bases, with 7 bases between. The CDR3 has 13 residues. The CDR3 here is CASSLVTGYEQYF. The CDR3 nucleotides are TGTGCCAGCAGCTTAGTGACAGGCTACGAGCAGTACTTC.

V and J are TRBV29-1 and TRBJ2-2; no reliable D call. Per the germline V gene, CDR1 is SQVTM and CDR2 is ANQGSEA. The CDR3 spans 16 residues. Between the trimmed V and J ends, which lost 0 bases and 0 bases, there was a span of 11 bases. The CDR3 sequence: CSVEELAHSNTGELFF. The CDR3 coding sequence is TGCAGCGTTGAAGAACTGGCGCATTCGAACACCGGGGAGCTGTTTTTT.

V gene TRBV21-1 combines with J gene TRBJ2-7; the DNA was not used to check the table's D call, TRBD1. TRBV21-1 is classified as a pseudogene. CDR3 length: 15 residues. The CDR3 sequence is CASSADRVRSYEQYF. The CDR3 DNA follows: TGTGCCAGCAGCGCAGACAGGGTAAGGAGCTACGAGCAGTACTTC.

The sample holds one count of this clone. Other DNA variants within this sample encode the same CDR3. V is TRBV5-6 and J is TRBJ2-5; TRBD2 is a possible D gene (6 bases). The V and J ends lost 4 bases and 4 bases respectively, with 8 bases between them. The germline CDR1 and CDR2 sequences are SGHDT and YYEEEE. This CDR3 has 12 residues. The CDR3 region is CASSGGSETQYF. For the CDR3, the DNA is TGTGCCAGCAGCGGGGGGTCAGAGACCCAGTACTTC.

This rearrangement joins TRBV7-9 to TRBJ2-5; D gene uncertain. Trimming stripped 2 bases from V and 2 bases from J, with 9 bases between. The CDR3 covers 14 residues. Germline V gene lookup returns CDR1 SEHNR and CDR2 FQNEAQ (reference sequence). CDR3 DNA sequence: TGTGCCAGCAGCTTAAATGGGCAGCAAGAGACCCAGTACTTC. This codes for CASSLNGQQETQYF.